This is a list of T cell receptor beta chains from one sample in a study of OX40 agonist ivuxolimab in advanced cancers. Repertoires were generated with immunoSEQ multiplex PCR, while TCRdb's copy carries only in-frame clones and drops some. The sample has approximately 50,000 clones; approximately 84% are singletons. The input for sequencing was CD4+ or CD8+ T cells sorted from blood, taken in a trial of the OX40 agonist ivuxolimab. All receptors derive from an adult with an advanced solid tumor such as melanoma, head and neck, liver or kidney cancer. Each CDR3 is given with its conserved first and last residue. A D gene is named only where the DNA matches it firmly. Size is omitted from some rows. Given values are once, few, many or a class for expanded clones.

d_gene	v_gene	j_gene	abundance	CDR3nt	CDR3aa
NA	TRBV6-1	TRBJ1-4	NA	TGTGCCAGCAGAGAACTCGGGACATCTAATGAAAAACTGTTTTTT	CASRELGTSNEKLFF
NA	TRBV7-9	TRBJ2-3	NA	TGTGCCAGCAGCTTAGTGACTGGCACAGATACGCAGTATTTT	CASSLVTGTDTQYF
NA	TRBV27	TRBJ1-1	NA	TGTGCCAGCAGCACGTCGAACACTGAAGCTTTCTTT	CASSTSNTEAFF
NA	TRBV29-1	TRBJ1-1	NA	TGCAGCGTTGCCGAGGGGTGGACTGAAGCTTTCTTT	CSVAEGWTEAFF
NA	TRBV6-5	TRBJ1-1	NA	TGTGCCAGCAGTGAAAGGACAGTTAACACTGAAGCTTTCTTT	CASSERTVNTEAFF
NA	TRBV11-2	TRBJ1-6	NA	TGTGCCAGCAGCCCGGACCGGGATAATTCACCCCTCCACTTT	CASSPDRDNSPLHF
NA	TRBV19	TRBJ2-3	NA	TGTGCCAGTAGTTCCGGGACTAGCACAGATACGCAGTATTTT	CASSSGTSTDTQYF
NA	TRBV30	TRBJ1-4	NA	TGTGCCTGGAGTGTAGGCCTTAATGAAAAACTGTTTTTT	CAWSVGLNEKLFF
NA	TRBV5-6	TRBJ2-3	NA	TGTGCCAGCAGCTTGGAAGAAGTAGATACGCAGTATTTT	CASSLEEVDTQYF
NA	TRBV6-1	TRBJ2-1	once	TGTGCCAGCCTGCCCAGCGGAGCTTACAATGAGCAGTTCTTC	CASLPSGAYNEQFF
NA	TRBV12-5	TRBJ1-2	NA	TGTGTTAGTGGTTTAGACGGCGCTAACTATGGCTACACCTTC	CVSGLDGANYGYTF